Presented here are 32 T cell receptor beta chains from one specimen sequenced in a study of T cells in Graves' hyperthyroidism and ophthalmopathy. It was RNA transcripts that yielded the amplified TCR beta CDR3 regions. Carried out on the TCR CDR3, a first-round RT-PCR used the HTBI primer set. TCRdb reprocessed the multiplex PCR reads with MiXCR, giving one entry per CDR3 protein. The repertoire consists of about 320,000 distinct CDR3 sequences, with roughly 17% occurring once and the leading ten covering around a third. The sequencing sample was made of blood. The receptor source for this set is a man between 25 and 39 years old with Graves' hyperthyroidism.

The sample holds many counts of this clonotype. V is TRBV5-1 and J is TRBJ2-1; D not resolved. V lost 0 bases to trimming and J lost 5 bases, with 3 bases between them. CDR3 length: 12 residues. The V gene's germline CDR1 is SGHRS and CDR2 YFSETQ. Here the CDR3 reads CASSLGHNEQFF. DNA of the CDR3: TGCGCCAGCAGCTTGGGACACAATGAGCAGTTCTTC. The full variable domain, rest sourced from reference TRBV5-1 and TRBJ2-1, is KAGVTQTPRYLIKTRGQQVTLSCSPISGHRSVSWYQQTPGQGLQFLFEYFSETQRNKGNFPGRFSGRQFSNSRSEMNVSTLELGDSALYLCASSLGHNEQFFGPGTRLTVL.

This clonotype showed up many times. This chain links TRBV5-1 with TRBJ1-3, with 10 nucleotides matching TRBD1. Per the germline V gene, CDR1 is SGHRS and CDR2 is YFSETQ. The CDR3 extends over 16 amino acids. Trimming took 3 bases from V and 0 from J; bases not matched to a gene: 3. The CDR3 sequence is CASSWGQGTSGNTIYF. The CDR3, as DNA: TGCGCCAGCAGCTGGGGACAGGGGACCTCTGGAAACACCATATATTTT.

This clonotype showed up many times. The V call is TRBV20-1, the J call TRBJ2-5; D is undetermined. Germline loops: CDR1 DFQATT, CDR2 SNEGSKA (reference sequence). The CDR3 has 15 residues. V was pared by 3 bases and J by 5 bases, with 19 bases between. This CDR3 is CSASRWQSLLETQYF. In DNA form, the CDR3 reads TGCAGTGCTAGCAGGTGGCAGAGTTTGTTGGAGACCCAGTACTTC.

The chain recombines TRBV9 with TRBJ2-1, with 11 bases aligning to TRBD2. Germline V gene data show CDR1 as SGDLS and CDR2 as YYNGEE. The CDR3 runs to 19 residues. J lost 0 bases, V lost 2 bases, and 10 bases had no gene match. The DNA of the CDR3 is TGTGCCAGCAGCGTGACCGGGACTAGCGGTGCCAGCTCCTACAATGAGCAGTTCTTC. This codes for CASSVTGTSGASSYNEQFF.

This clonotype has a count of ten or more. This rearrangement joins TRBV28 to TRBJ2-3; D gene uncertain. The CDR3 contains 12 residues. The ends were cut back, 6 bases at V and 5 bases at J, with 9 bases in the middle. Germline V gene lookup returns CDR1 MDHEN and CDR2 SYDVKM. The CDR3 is CASSPRLDTQYF. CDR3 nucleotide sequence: TGTGCCAGCAGCCCCCGGTTAGATACGCAGTATTTT. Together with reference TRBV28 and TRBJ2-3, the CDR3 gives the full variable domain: DVKVTQSSRYLVKRTGEKVFLECVQDMDHENMFWYRQDPGLGLRLIYFSYDVKMKEKGDIPEGYSVSREKKERFSLILESASTNQTSMYLCASSPRLDTQYFGPGTRLTVL.

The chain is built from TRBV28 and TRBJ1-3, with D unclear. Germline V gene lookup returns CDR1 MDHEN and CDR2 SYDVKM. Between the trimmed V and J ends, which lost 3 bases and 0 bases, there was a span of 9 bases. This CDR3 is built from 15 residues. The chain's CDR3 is CASSFGRSSGNTIYF. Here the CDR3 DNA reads TGTGCCAGCAGTTTTGGACGGAGCTCTGGAAACACCATATATTTT.

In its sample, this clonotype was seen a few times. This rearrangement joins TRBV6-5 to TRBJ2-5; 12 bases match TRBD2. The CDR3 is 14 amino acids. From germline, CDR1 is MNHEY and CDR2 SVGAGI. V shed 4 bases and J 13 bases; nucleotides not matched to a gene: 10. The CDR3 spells CASSSTSGSVSGYF. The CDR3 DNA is TGTGCCAGCAGTTCGACTAGCGGGAGCGTTTCAGGGTACTTC.

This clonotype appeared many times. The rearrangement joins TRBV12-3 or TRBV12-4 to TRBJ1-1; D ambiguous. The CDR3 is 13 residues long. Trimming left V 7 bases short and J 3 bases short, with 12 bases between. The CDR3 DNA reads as TGTGCCAGCACCCCAGCAGAGTACACTGAAGCTTTCTTT. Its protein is CASTPAEYTEAFF.

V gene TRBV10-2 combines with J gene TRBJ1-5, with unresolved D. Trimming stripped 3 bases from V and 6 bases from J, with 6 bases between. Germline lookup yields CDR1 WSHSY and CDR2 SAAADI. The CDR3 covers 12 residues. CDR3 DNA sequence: TGCGCCAGCAGTGAATCGGGTCAGCCCCAGCATTTT. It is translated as CASSESGQPQHF.

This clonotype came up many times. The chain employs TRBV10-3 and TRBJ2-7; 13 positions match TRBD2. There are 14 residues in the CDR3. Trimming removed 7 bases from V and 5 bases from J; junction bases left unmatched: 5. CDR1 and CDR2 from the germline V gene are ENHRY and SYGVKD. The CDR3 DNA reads TGTGCCATCAAACCGGGACTAGCGGGAAACGAGCAGTACTTC. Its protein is CAIKPGLAGNEQYF.

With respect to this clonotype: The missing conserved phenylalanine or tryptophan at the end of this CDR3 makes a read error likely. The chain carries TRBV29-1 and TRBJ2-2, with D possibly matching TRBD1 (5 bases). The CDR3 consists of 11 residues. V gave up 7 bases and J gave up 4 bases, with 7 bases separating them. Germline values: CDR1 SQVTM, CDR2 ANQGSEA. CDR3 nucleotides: TGCAGCGGGACACGCACCGGGGAGCTGTTTTCT. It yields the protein CSGTRTGELFS.

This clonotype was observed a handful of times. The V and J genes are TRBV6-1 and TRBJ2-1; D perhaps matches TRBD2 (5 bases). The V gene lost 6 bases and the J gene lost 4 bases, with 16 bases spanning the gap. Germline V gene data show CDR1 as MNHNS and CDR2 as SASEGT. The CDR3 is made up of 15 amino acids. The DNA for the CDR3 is TGTGCCAGCAGCCCGACGGGAACCCTTTACAATGAGCAGTTCTTC. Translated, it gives CASSPTGTLYNEQFF.

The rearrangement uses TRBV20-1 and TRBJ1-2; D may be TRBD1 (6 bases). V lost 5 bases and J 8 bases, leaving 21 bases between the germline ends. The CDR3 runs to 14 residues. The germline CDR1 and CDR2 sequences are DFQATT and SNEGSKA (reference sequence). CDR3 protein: CSAYGEGPGGGYTF. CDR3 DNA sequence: TGCAGTGCTTATGGGGAGGGGCCTGGGGGCGGCTACACCTTC.

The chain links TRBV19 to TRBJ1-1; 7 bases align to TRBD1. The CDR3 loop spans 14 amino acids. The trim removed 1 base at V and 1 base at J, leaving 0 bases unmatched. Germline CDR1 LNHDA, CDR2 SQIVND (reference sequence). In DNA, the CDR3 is TGTGCCAGTAGTATAGGGGACAGGAACACTGAAGCTTTCTTT. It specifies CASSIGDRNTEAFF. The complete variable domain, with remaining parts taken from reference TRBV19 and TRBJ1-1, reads DGGITQSPKYLFRKEGQNVTLSCEQNLNHDAMYWYRQDPGQGLRLIYYSQIVNDFQKGDIAEGYSVSREKKESFPLTVTSAQKNPTAFYLCASSIGDRNTEAFFGQGTRLTVV.

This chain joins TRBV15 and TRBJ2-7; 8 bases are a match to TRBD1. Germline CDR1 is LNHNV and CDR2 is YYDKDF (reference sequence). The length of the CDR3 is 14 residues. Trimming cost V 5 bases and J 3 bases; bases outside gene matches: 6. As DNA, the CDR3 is TGTGCCACCAGCCTCGGGACAGGTGTCTACGAGCAGTACTTC. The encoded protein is CATSLGTGVYEQYF.

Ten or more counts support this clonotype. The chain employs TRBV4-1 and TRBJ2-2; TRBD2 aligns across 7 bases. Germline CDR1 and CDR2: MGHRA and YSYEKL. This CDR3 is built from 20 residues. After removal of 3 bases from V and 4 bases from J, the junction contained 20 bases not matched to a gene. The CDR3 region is CASSQTAGEKGPQGTGELFF. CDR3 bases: TGCGCCAGCAGCCAGACCGCGGGGGAAAAAGGCCCCCAGGGCACCGGGGAGCTGTTTTTT.

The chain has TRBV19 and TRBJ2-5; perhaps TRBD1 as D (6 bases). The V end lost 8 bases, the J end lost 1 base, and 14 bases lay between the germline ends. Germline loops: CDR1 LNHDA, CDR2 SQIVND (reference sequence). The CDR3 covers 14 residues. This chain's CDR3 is CASGLVGAQETQYF. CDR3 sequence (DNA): TGTGCCAGTGGGCTCGTGGGGGCCCAAGAGACCCAGTACTTC.

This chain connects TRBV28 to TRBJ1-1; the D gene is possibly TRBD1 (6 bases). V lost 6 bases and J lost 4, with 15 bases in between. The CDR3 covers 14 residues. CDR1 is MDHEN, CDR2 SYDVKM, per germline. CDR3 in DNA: TGTGCCAGCAGGGCATACAGGGCTGGCACTGAAGCTTTCTTT. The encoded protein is CASRAYRAGTEAFF.

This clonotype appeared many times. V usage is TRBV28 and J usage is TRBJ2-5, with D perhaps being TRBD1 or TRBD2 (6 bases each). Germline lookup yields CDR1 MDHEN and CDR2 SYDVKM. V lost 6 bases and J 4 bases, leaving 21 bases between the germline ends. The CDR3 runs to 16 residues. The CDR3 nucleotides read TGTGCCAGCAGCACCATCGGGGGCTGGGTGGGAGAGACCCAGTACTTC. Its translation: CASSTIGGWVGETQYF.

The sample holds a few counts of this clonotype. Here the CDR3 reads CASRLRGAEETQYF. In nucleotides, the CDR3 is TGTGCCAGCCGCCTCCGGGGGGCGGAGGAGACCCAGTACTTC. The rearrangement joins TRBV7-9 to TRBJ2-5, with D perhaps TRBD2 (7 bases). The CDR3 totals 14 residues. Germline V gene sequence: CDR1 SEHNR, CDR2 FQNEAQ (reference sequence). V dropped 8 bases and J dropped 5 bases, with 18 bases sitting between them.

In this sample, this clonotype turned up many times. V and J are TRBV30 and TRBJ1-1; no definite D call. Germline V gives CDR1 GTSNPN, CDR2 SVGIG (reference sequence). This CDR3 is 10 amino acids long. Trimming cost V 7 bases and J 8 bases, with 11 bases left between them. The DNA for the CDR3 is TGTGCCTATGAGGAGCAGGAAGCTTTCTTT. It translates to CAYEEQEAFF.

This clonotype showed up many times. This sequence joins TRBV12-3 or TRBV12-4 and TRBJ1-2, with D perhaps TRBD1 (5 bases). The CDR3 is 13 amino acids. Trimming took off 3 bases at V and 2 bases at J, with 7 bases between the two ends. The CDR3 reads CASSLTVNYGYTF. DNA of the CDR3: TGTGCCAGCAGTTTGACAGTAAACTATGGCTACACCTTC.

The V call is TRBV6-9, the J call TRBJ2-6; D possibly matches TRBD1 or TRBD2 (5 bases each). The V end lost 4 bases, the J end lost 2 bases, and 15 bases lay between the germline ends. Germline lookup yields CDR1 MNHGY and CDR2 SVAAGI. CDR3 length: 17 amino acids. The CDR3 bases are TGTGCCAGCAGTTCCCCCTACCAGGGACCTGGGGCCAACGTCCTGACTTTC. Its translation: CASSSPYQGPGANVLTF.

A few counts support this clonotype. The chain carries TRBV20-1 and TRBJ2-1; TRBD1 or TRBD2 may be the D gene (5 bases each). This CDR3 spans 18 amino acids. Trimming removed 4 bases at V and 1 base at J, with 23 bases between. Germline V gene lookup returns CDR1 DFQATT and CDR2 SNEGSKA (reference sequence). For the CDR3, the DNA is TGCAGTGCTATGGGGAGATTGGGTACGGGACGATCCTACAATGAGCAGTTCTTC. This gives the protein CSAMGRLGTGRSYNEQFF.

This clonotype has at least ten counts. The CDR3 bases are TGTGCCAGCAGCTTTCTACAGGCGGGAACTGAAGCTTTCTTT. It yields the protein CASSFLQAGTEAFF. J is TRBJ1-1 and V is TRBV13; a possible D gene is TRBD1 (5 bases). Trimming removed 3 bases from V and 5 bases from J, with 13 bases in between. This CDR3 spans 14 amino acids. The germline V gene has CDR1 PRHDT and CDR2 FYEKMQ (reference sequence).

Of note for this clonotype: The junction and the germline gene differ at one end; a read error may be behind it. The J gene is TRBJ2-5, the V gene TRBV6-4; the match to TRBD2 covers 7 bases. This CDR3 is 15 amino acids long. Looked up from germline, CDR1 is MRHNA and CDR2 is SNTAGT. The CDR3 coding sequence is TGTGCCAGCAGTTACTCTGCCCTAGCGGAAGAGACCCAGTACTTC. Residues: CASSYSALAEETQYF.

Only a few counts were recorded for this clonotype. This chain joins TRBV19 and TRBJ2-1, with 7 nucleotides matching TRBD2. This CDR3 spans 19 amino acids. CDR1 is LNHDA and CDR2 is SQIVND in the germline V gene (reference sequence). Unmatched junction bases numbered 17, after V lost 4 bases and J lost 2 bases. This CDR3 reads CASSTKGGGGRGAYNEQFF. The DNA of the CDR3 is TGTGCCAGTAGTACAAAAGGCGGAGGTGGACGGGGGGCCTACAATGAGCAGTTCTTC.

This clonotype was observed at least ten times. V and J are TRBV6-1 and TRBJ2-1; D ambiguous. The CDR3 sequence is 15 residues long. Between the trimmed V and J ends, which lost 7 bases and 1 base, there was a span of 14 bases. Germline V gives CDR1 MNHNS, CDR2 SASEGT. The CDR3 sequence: CASTPWVISYNEQFF. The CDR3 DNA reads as TGTGCCAGCACCCCCTGGGTAATTTCCTACAATGAGCAGTTCTTC.

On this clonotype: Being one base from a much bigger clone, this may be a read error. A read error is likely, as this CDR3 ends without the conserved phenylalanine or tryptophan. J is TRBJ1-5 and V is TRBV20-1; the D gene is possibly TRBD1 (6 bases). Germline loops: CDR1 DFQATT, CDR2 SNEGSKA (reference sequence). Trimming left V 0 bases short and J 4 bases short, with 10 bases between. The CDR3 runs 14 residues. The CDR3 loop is CSARELQGNQPQHS. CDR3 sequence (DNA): TGCAGTGCTAGAGAGCTCCAGGGGAATCAGCCCCAGCATTCT.

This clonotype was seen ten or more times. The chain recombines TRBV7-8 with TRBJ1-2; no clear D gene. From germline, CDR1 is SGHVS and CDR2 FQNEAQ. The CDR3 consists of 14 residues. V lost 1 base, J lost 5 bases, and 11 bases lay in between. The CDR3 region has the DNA TGTGCCAGCAGCTTAGGGGTTGGGAGTTATGGCTACACCTTC. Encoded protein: CASSLGVGSYGYTF. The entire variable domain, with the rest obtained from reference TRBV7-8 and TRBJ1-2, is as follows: GAGVSQSPRYKVAKRGQDVALRCDPISGHVSLFWYQQALGQGPEFLTYFQNEAQLDKSGLPSDRFFAERPEGSVSTLKIQRTQQEDSAVYLCASSLGVGSYGYTFGSGTRLTVV.

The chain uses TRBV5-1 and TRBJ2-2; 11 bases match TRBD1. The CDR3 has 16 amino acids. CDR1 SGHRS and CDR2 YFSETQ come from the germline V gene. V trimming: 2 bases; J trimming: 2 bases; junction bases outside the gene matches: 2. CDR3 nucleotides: TGCGCCAGCAGCTTCAGGACAGGGGGCAACACCGGGGAGCTGTTTTTT. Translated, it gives CASSFRTGGNTGELFF. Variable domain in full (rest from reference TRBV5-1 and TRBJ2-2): KAGVTQTPRYLIKTRGQQVTLSCSPISGHRSVSWYQQTPGQGLQFLFEYFSETQRNKGNFPGRFSGRQFSNSRSEMNVSTLELGDSALYLCASSFRTGGNTGELFFGEGSRLTVL.

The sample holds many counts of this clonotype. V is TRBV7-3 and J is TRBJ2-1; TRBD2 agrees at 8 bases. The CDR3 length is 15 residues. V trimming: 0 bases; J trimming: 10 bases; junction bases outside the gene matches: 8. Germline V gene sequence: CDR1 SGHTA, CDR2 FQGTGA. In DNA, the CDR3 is TGTGCCAGCAGCTTAACAGGGACTAGTATTGGGGAGCAGTTCTTC. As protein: CASSLTGTSIGEQFF.